Below, one T cell receptor (beta chain) is given with its context. The antigen is not known. V lost 6 bases to trimming and J lost 1 base, with 6 bases between them. Germline CDR1 KGHSH, CDR2 LQKENI. This CDR3 is 12 amino acids long. This entry comes from a study of beta chain features in type 1 diabetes. Findings and limits, study-wide: Among patients with Type 1 diabetes, TCRB CDR3s were moderately but significantly shorter in every one of the four CD4+ subsets. For type 1 diabetes patients, VDJ junctions showed fewer insertions and more deletions.

cDNA synthesis used the whole RNA isolate, giving expressed TCRB sequences. Some clones are missing from TCRdb's copy, which holds only in-frame ones; the method was immunoSEQ multiplex PCR. In the table there are roughly 350,000 clones, approximately 10% of which are singletons. Sorting with CD45RO/CCR7/CD25/CD127/CD95/CD27 yielded naive, central memory, regulatory and stem-like memory CD4+ cells. Sequenced: naive CD4+ T cells from blood. The chain carries TRBV18 and TRBJ2-5; unclear D gene. The receptor's source is a woman aged 25 to 45 in good health. The CDR3 protein is CASSPVQETQYF. The CDR3 nucleotides read TGTGCCAGCTCCCCCGTCCAAGAGACCCAGTACTTC.